These 29 T cell receptor beta chains were all obtained from the same sample, sequenced in a study of Ad26.COV2.S vaccination and SARS-CoV-2 variants. Measured with immunoSEQ multiplex PCR; TCRdb has only the in-frame clones, and not every one. The sample comprises 350,000 to 450,000 clones, about 91% of which are singletons, and under 2% rests with the top ten. The treatment is: over 15 received Ad26.COV2.S at low or high dose, single or two shots; about 5 received placebo; per-sample allocation not given. On day 63 after the first injection, vaccine and placebo recipients gave samples. Sequenced material: peripheral blood, taken in a trial of Ad26.COV2.S vaccine versus placebo. The receptors were sampled from a person between 18 and 59 years old who received the Ad26.COV2.S COVID-19 vaccine or a placebo.

This CDR3 is CASSYSREGAGELFF. In DNA form, the CDR3 reads TGTGCCAGCAGTTACTCGCGGGAAGGAGCCGGGGAGCTGTTTTTT. This chain links TRBV6-5 with TRBJ2-2; D may be TRBD2 (6 bases). Germline V gene data show CDR1 as MNHEY and CDR2 as SVGAGI. The CDR3 runs to 15 residues. V lost 0 bases, J lost 6 bases, and 11 bases lay in between.

The V and J genes are TRBV14 and TRBJ2-7; D ambiguous. The V gene lost 4 bases and the J gene lost 2 bases, with 15 bases spanning the gap. The CDR3 length is 15 residues. The germline CDR1 and CDR2 sequences are SGHDN and FVKESK. The CDR3 region is CASSLWAPDTYEQYF. CDR3 nucleotides: TGTGCCAGCAGCCTTTGGGCTCCGGATACCTACGAGCAGTACTTC.

This rearrangement joins TRBV11-3 to TRBJ2-1; TRBD2 matches 10 bases. This CDR3 has 16 residues. V lost 0 bases to trimming and J lost 5 bases; unmatched junction nucleotides: 4. CDR1 SGHNT and CDR2 YENEEA come from the germline V gene. The CDR3 is CASSLESGRAHNEQFF. The CDR3 DNA sequence: TGTGCCAGCAGCTTAGAGAGCGGGAGGGCGCACAATGAGCAGTTCTTC.

This chain joins TRBV28 and TRBJ1-3; no firm D call. The V and J ends lost 3 bases and 2 bases respectively, with 11 bases between them. The CDR3 runs 15 residues. In germline, CDR1 is MDHEN, CDR2 SYDVKM. In DNA, the CDR3 is TGTGCCAGCAGTTTGCCCGGAATCACTGGAAACACCATATATTTT. It codes for CASSLPGITGNTIYF. The full variable domain, rest sourced from reference TRBV28 and TRBJ1-3, is DVKVTQSSRYLVKRTGEKVFLECVQDMDHENMFWYRQDPGLGLRLIYFSYDVKMKEKGDIPEGYSVSREKKERFSLILESASTNQTSMYLCASSLPGITGNTIYFGEGSWLTVV.

On this clone: Other nucleotide sequences from this sample produce the same CDR3. CDR3 region: CASSPTRNEQFF. DNA for the CDR3: TGTGCCAGCAGCCCGACTAGGAATGAGCAGTTCTTC. J is TRBJ2-1 and V is TRBV7-2, with a weak D call TRBD2 (6 bases). There are 12 residues in the CDR3. Trimming took 5 bases from V and 7 from J, leaving 9 bases between them. Germline assignment: CDR1 SGHTA and CDR2 FQGNSA.

V usage is TRBV5-1 and J usage is TRBJ2-1; no reliable D call. V lost 2 bases, J lost 6 bases, and 6 bases lay in between. CDR3 length: 12 residues. Germline-derived CDR1 and CDR2 are SGHRS and YFSETQ. CDR3 nucleotides: TGCGCCAGCAGCTTAAATCTCAATGAGCAGTTCTTC. As protein: CASSLNLNEQFF.

This clone was detected only once. The chain recombines TRBV5-1 with TRBJ2-1; D unclear. Trimming left V 1 base short and J 8 bases short, with 13 bases between. Germline V gene lookup returns CDR1 SGHRS and CDR2 YFSETQ. The CDR3 contains 14 residues. The CDR3 protein is CASSLRSVGHEQFF. DNA of the CDR3: TGCGCCAGCAGCTTGAGGTCGGTGGGCCATGAGCAGTTCTTC.

V gene TRBV24-1 combines with J gene TRBJ2-2, with D unclear. The V end was cut by 8 bases, the J end by 2 bases, with 8 bases between. The CDR3 has 13 residues. The germline CDR1 and CDR2 sequences are KGHDR and SFDVKD. CDR3 in amino acids: CATTGPNTGELFF. The CDR3, as DNA: TGTGCCACCACCGGGCCAAACACCGGGGAGCTGTTTTTT.

The J gene is TRBJ2-2, the V gene TRBV3-1 (or the pseudogene TRBV3-2); 10 nucleotides match TRBD1. This CDR3 spans 15 amino acids. The V gene's germline CDR1 is LGHDT and CDR2 YNNKEL (reference sequence). Trimming at V came to 4 bases and at J to 4 bases, leaving 3 bases not matched to a gene. CDR3 nucleotides: TGTGCCAGCAGCCGGGACAGGGGCAGCACCGGGGAGCTGTTTTTT. Encoded protein: CASSRDRGSTGELFF.

J is TRBJ2-5 and V is TRBV2; D is perhaps TRBD2 (5 bases). Germline V gene sequence: CDR1 SNHLY, CDR2 FYNNEI. The CDR3 is made up of 11 amino acids. V was cut by 6 bases and J by 11 bases, with 13 bases left in between. The CDR3 loop is CASSPSEAQYF. CDR3 DNA: TGTGCCAGCAGCCCCTCGGAGGCGCAGTACTTC.

The V and J genes are TRBV4-1 and TRBJ2-7; TRBD2 agrees at 9 bases. J lost 4 bases, V lost 1 base, and 5 bases had no gene match. The CDR3 is made up of 15 amino acids. Germline V gene data show CDR1 as MGHRA and CDR2 as YSYEKL. The CDR3 reads CASSQVLAGGYEQYF. CDR3 DNA sequence: TGCGCCAGCAGCCAAGTGCTGGCGGGAGGGTACGAGCAGTACTTC.

The chain is built from TRBV7-9 and TRBJ1-4, with 10 bases that match TRBD1. Trimming at V came to 3 bases and at J to 8 bases, leaving 6 bases not matched to a gene. Germline CDR1 SEHNR, CDR2 FQNEAQ (reference sequence). The length of the CDR3 is 15 residues. The CDR3 nucleotides read TGTGCCAGCAGCTTCATCGGGACAGGGGCGGAAAAACTGTTTTTT. Translation: CASSFIGTGAEKLFF.

The gene calls are TRBV9 and TRBJ2-3; TRBD1 matches at 7 bases. Germline lookup yields CDR1 SGDLS and CDR2 YYNGEE. After removal of 3 bases from V and 2 bases from J, the junction contained 9 bases not matched to a gene. The CDR3 is 16 amino acids. The CDR3 sequence: CASSAETGTVTDTQYF. The DNA for the CDR3 is TGTGCCAGCAGCGCGGAGACCGGGACAGTCACAGATACGCAGTATTTT.

The chain has TRBV28 and TRBJ2-5; no reliable D call. Germline values: CDR1 MDHEN, CDR2 SYDVKM. CDR3 length equals 15 residues. V lost 3 bases and J 0 bases, leaving 11 bases between the germline ends. This CDR3 is CASSFPSTNQETQYF. CDR3 DNA sequence: TGTGCCAGCAGTTTCCCGAGCACGAACCAAGAGACCCAGTACTTC.

CDR3 protein: CASSVKRNSYEQYF. The CDR3 DNA follows: TGTGCCAGCAGCGTAAAACGGAACTCCTACGAGCAGTACTTC. This chain uses TRBV9 with TRBJ2-7; D is unclear. Germline V gene data show CDR1 as SGDLS and CDR2 as YYNGEE. V was shortened by 1 base and J by 0 bases, with 8 bases between the two germline ends. The CDR3 runs 14 residues.

The chain combines TRBV18 with TRBJ2-1; TRBD2 agrees at 8 bases. Germline V gene data show CDR1 as KGHSH and CDR2 as LQKENI. The CDR3 is 15 residues long. V was clipped by 4 bases and J by 3 bases; unmatched bases: 5. The CDR3 loop is CASSLLADFYNEQFF. The DNA for the CDR3 is TGTGCCAGCTCACTACTAGCGGACTTCTACAATGAGCAGTTCTTC.

The CDR3 region is CASSLGPSNEQFF. The CDR3 region has the DNA TGCGCCAGCAGCTTGGGCCCTAGTAATGAGCAGTTCTTC. The chain combines TRBV5-1 with TRBJ2-1; D uncertain. Germline V gene data show CDR1 as SGHRS and CDR2 as YFSETQ. V gave up 0 bases and J gave up 7 bases, with 8 bases separating them. CDR3 size: 13 residues.

The count of this clone is one. The chain links TRBV19 to TRBJ2-5, with D possibly matching TRBD2 (5 bases). The V end was cut by 0 bases, the J end by 7 bases, with 15 bases between. The CDR3 contains 15 residues. Germline values: CDR1 LNHDA, CDR2 SQIVND (reference sequence). The CDR3 bases are TGTGCCAGTAGTATAGATCCTCTGGCGGCGGGGACCCAGTACTTC. Encoded protein: CASSIDPLAAGTQYF. The entire variable domain, with the rest obtained from reference TRBV19 and TRBJ2-5, is as follows: DGGITQSPKYLFRKEGQNVTLSCEQNLNHDAMYWYRQDPGQGLRLIYYSQIVNDFQKGDIAEGYSVSREKKESFPLTVTSAQKNPTAFYLCASSIDPLAAGTQYFGPGTRLLVL.

The chain joins TRBV2 to TRBJ1-2; D unresolved. CDR3 length equals 14 residues. Trimming took 1 base from V and 5 from J, leaving 11 bases between them. CDR1 is SNHLY and CDR2 is FYNNEI in the germline V gene. CDR3 protein: CASSEDSPRYGYTF. The CDR3 bases are TGTGCCAGCAGTGAAGACTCCCCTCGGTATGGCTACACCTTC.

This chain uses TRBV5-4 with TRBJ1-1, with no clear D. The V end was cut by 4 bases, the J end by 4 bases, with 17 bases between. Germline CDR1 and CDR2: SGHNT and YYREEE (reference sequence). The CDR3 totals 15 residues. CDR3 bases: TGTGCCAGCAGCCCACGGAGAGAAATGTCCACTGAAGCTTTCTTT. Residues: CASSPRREMSTEAFF.

V gene TRBV7-2 combines with J gene TRBJ1-1, with D hard to call. CDR1 and CDR2 from the germline V gene are SGHTA and FQGNSA. Trimming took 1 base from V and 5 from J, leaving 8 bases between them. This CDR3 is built from 13 residues. CDR3 DNA: TGTGCCAGCAGCTTAGAGGCTAAAACTGAAGCTTTCTTT. Translating gives CASSLEAKTEAFF.

The chain has TRBV5-4 and TRBJ2-1; 10 bases are shared with TRBD2. Unmatched junction bases numbered 7, after V lost 4 bases and J lost 9 bases. The CDR3 contains 14 residues. Germline CDR1 reads SGHNT; CDR2 reads YYREEE (reference sequence). CDR3 coding DNA: TGTGCCAGCAGCCGTCTAGCGGGAGAAGGTGAGCAGTTCTTC. Its translation: CASSRLAGEGEQFF.

This rearrangement joins TRBV19 to TRBJ2-2; the D gene is possibly TRBD1 (6 bases). The CDR3 has 16 amino acids. Germline V gene sequence: CDR1 LNHDA, CDR2 SQIVND (reference sequence). V dropped 7 bases and J dropped 1 base, with 16 bases sitting between them. The CDR3 sequence: CASTERNRENTGELFF. CDR3 nucleotides: TGTGCCAGTACCGAAAGGAACAGGGAGAACACCGGGGAGCTGTTTTTT.

The CDR3 loop is CASTLGARGNHEQYF. As DNA, the CDR3 is TGTGCCAGCACCCTAGGAGCTCGGGGTAACCACGAGCAGTACTTC. The rearrangement links TRBV25-1 to TRBJ2-7, with D perhaps TRBD2 (5 bases). CDR1 MGHDK and CDR2 SYGVNS come from the germline V gene. CDR3 length: 15 residues. V was clipped by 7 bases and J by 5 bases, with 21 bases between them.

The chain has TRBV28 and TRBJ2-7; D is ambiguous. The germline CDR1 and CDR2 sequences are MDHEN and SYDVKM. Trimming cost V 2 bases and J 1 base, with 9 bases left between them. This CDR3 contains 14 residues. CDR3 region: CASSLERSSYEQYF. The CDR3 DNA sequence: TGTGCCAGCAGTTTAGAGAGGAGTTCCTACGAGCAGTACTTC.

The chain joins TRBV5-1 to TRBJ2-2, with a tentative D call TRBD2 (6 bases). In germline, CDR1 is SGHRS, CDR2 YFSETQ. CDR3 length: 16 residues. Trimming removed 1 base from V and 3 bases from J, with 13 bases in between. CDR3 sequence: CASSLFRSGDTGELFF. CDR3 nucleotides: TGCGCCAGCAGCTTGTTTCGTAGCGGCGACACCGGGGAGCTGTTTTTT.

The chain recombines TRBV2 with TRBJ2-7, with TRBD1 identical over 9 bases. Trimming took 8 bases from V and 3 from J; bases not matched to a gene: 5. The CDR3 is made up of 13 amino acids. Germline V gene lookup returns CDR1 SNHLY and CDR2 FYNNEI. The CDR3 region has the DNA TGTGCCAGCGGGAGGACAGGGGACTACGAGCAGTACTTC. This translates into CASGRTGDYEQYF.

In nucleotides, the CDR3 is TGTGCCAGTAGTATCAGGGGTCCTAGCACCGGGGAGCTGTTTTTT. It specifies CASSIRGPSTGELFF. The rearrangement links TRBV19 to TRBJ2-2; tentative D call: TRBD1 (6 bases). Trimming took off 3 bases at V and 4 bases at J, with 12 bases between the two ends. CDR1 is LNHDA, CDR2 SQIVND, per germline (reference sequence). The length of the CDR3 is 15 residues. The whole variable domain, filled in from reference TRBV19 and TRBJ2-2, reads DGGITQSPKYLFRKEGQNVTLSCEQNLNHDAMYWYRQDPGQGLRLIYYSQIVNDFQKGDIAEGYSVSREKKESFPLTVTSAQKNPTAFYLCASSIRGPSTGELFFGEGSRLTVL.

This clone was detected only a few times. V gene TRBV11-3 combines with J gene TRBJ2-7; TRBD1 agrees at 11 bases. J gave up 5 bases and V 5 bases, and 14 bases lay outside the gene matches. This CDR3 spans 17 amino acids. Germline V gene lookup returns CDR1 SGHNT and CDR2 YENEEA. CDR3 sequence: CASSPRAGTGGLNEQYF. The DNA of the CDR3 is TGTGCCAGCAGCCCCCGGGCCGGGACAGGGGGTCTAAACGAGCAGTACTTC.